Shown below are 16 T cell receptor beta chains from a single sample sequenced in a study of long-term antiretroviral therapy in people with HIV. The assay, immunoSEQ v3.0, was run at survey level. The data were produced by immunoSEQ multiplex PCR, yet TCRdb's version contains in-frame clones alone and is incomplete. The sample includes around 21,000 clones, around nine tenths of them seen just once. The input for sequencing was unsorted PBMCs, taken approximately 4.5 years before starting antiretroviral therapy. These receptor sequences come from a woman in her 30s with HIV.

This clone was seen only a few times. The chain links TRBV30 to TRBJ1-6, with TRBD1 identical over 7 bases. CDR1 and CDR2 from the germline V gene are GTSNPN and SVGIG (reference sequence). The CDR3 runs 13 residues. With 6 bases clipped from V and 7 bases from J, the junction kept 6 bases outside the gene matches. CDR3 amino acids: CACAGQFNSPLHF. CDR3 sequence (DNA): TGTGCCTGTGCGGGACAGTTCAATTCACCCCTCCACTTT. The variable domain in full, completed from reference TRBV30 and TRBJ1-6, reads SQTIHQWPATLVQPVGSPLSLECTVEGTSNPNLYWYRQAAGRGLQLLFYSVGIGQISSEVPQNLSASRPQDRQFILSSKKLLLSDSGFYLCACAGQFNSPLHFGNGTRLTVT.

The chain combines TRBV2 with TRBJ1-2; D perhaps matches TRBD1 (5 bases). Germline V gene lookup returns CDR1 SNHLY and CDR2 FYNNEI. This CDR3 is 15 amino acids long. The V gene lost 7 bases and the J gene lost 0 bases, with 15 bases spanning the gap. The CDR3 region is CASKSRATTNYGYTF. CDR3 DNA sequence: TGTGCCAGCAAGAGCAGGGCCACCACTAACTATGGCTACACCTTC.

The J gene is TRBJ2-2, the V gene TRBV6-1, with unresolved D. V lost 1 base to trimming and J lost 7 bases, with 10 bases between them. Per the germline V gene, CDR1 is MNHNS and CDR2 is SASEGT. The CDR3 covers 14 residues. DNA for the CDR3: TGTGCCAGCAGTGAAGGGGGTTCCGGCGGGGAGCTGTTTTTT. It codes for CASSEGGSGGELFF.

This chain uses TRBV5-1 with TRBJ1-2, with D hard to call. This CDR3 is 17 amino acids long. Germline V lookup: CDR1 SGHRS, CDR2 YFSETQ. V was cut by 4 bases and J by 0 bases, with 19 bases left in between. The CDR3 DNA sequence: TGCGCCAGCAGCCCATACCAGCGCGTAATTCCTAACTATGGCTACACCTTC. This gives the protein CASSPYQRVIPNYGYTF.

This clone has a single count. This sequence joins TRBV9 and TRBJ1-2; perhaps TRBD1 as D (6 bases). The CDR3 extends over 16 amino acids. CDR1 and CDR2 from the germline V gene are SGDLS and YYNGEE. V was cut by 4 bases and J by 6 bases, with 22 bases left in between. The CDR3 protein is CASSPGIFRGTDGYTF. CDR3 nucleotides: TGTGCCAGCAGCCCGGGAATCTTCAGGGGTACCGATGGCTACACCTTC. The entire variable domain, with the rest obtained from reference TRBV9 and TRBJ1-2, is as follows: DSGVTQTPKHLITATGQRVTLRCSPRSGDLSVYWYQQSLDQGLQFLIQYYNGEERAKGNILERFSAQQFPDLHSELNLSSLELGDSALYFCASSPGIFRGTDGYTFGSGTRLTVV.

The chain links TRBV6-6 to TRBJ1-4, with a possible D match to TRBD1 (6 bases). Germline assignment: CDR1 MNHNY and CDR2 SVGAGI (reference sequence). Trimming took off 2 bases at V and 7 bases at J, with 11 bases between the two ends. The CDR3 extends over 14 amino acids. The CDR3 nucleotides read TGTGCCAGCAGTTACGTTACAGGGTCTGAAAAACTGTTTTTT. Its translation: CASSYVTGSEKLFF.

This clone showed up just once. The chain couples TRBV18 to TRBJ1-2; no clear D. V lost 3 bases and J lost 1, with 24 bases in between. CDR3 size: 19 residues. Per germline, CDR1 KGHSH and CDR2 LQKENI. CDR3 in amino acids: CASSPFSGFALGDNYGYTF. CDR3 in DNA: TGTGCCAGCTCACCCTTTAGCGGGTTCGCGCTCGGGGATAACTATGGCTACACCTTC.

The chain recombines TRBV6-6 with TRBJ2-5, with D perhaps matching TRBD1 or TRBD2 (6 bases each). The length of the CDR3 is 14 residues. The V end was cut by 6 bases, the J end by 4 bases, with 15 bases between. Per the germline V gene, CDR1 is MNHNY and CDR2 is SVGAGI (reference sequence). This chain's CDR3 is CASRRGEGSETQYF. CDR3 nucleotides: TGTGCCAGCAGGAGGGGGGAAGGCTCAGAGACCCAGTACTTC.

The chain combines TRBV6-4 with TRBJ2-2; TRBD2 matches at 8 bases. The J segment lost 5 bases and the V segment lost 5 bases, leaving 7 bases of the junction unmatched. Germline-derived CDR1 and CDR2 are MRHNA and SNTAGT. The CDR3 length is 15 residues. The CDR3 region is CASSSQSGGTGELFF. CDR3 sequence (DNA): TGTGCCAGCAGTAGCCAGAGCGGGGGAACCGGGGAGCTGTTTTTT.

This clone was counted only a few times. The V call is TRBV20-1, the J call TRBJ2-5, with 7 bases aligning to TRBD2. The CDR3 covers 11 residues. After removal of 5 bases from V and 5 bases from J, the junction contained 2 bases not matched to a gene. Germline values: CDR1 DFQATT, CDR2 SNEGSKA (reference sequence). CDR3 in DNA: TGCAGTGCTCTCGGGGGGGAGACCCAGTACTTC. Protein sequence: CSALGGETQYF.

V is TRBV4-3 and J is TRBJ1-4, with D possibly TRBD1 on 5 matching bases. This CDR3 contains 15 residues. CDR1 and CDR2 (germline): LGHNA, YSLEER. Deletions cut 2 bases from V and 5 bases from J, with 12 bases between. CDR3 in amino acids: CASSQPRDANEKLFF. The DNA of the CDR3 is TGCGCCAGCAGCCAACCCCGGGACGCCAATGAAAAACTGTTTTTT.

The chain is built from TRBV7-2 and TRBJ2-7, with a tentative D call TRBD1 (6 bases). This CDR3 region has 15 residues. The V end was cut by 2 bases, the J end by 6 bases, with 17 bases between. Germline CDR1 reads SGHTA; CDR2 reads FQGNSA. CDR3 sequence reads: CASSLSGQLSTEQYF. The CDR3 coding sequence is TGTGCCAGCAGCTTATCGGGACAACTTTCTACCGAGCAGTACTTC.

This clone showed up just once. CDR3 amino acids: CASSPLGMAFF. The CDR3 DNA reads as TGTGCCAGCAGCCCATTAGGGATGGCTTTCTTT. V is TRBV7-2 and J is TRBJ1-1; D not resolved. CDR3 length: 11 residues. The V gene's germline CDR1 is SGHTA and CDR2 FQGNSA. Trimming cost V 5 bases and J 11 bases, with 12 bases left between them.

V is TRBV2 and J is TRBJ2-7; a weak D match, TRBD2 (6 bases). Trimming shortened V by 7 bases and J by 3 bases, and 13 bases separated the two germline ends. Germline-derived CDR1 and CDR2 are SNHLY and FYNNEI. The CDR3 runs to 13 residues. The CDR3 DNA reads TGTGCCAGCAAAGGGAGGACCTTCTACGAGCAGTACTTC. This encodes CASKGRTFYEQYF.

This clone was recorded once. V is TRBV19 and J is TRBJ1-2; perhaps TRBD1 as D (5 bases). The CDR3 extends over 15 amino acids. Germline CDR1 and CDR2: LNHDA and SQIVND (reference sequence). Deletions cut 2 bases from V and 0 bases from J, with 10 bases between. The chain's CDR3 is CASSIKLGANYGYTF. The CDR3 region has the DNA TGTGCCAGTAGTATAAAATTGGGGGCTAACTATGGCTACACCTTC.

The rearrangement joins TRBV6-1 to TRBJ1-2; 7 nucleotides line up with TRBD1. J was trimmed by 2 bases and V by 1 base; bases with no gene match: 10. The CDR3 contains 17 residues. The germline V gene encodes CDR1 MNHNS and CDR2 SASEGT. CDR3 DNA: TGTGCCAGCAGTGAAGGGTCGCTTCTGACAGGGAACTATGGCTACACCTTC. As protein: CASSEGSLLTGNYGYTF.